The present T cell receptor beta chain was sequenced within a study of CD8+CD57+ T cells in acquired aplastic anemia. The authors sequenced patients whose flow cytometry had shown CD8+CD57+ cell expansion. CDR3 and TCR beta VDJ profiling relied on a genomic DNA template. TCRdb independently ran MiXCR on the reads; one entry per CDR3 protein. The data show fewer than 200,000 distinct CDR3 sequences, almost 50% seen once. The CDR3 is 14 amino acids. The V gene lost 5 bases and the J gene lost 1 base, with 11 bases spanning the gap. The germline CDR1 and CDR2 sequences are SEHNR and FQNEAQ (reference sequence).

The genes are TRBV7-9 and TRBJ1-1; D remains unclear. This clonotype was obtained from a human donor with aplastic anemia. The sample comprised sorted CD4+, CD8+, or CD8+CD57+ T cells (not recorded which) from PBMCs. CDR3 sequence reads: CASSIVIGNTEAFF. The CDR3 bases are TGTGCCAGCAGCATCGTTATAGGGAACACTGAAGCTTTCTTT.